One sample yielded the 2 T cell receptor beta chains listed below, sequenced in a study of neoadjuvant anti-PD-1 for oral cavity cancer. Specified time point: after neoadjuvant nivolumab, at surgical resection. Repertoires were generated with immunoSEQ multiplex PCR, while TCRdb's copy carries only in-frame clones and drops some. The table lists more than 12,000 clones, 65% to 75% of them singletons. The specimen was PBMCs, collected after nivolumab (anti-PD-1) treatment. The receptor source for this set is a person between 40 and 79 years old with oral cavity squamous cell carcinoma.

V is TRBV11-2 and J is TRBJ2-2; D tentatively reads TRBD1 or TRBD2 (5 bases each). Trimming left V 1 base short and J 7 bases short, with 10 bases between. Germline lookup yields CDR1 SGHAT and CDR2 FQNNGV. The CDR3 loop spans 14 amino acids. The CDR3 spells CASSLGGAGGELFF. CDR3 bases: TGTGCCAGCAGCTTAGGAGGGGCCGGCGGGGAGCTGTTTTTT.

The genes are TRBV6-5 and TRBJ2-2, with TRBD1 matching over 7 bases. Germline values: CDR1 MNHEY, CDR2 SVGAGI. The CDR3 totals 15 residues. V lost 6 bases, J lost 0 bases, and 4 bases stayed unmatched. The CDR3 bases are TGTGCCAGCAGGATGACAGGGACGAACACCGGGGAGCTGTTTTTT. It yields the protein CASRMTGTNTGELFF.